This T cell receptor (beta chain) was obtained from a study of vaccination and CD4 T cells after COVID-19. Study details: Overlapping spike peptides served as the stimulus for the cells. These peptides came from SARS-CoV-2 and from the common cold coronaviruses HCoV-NL63, HCoV-OC43 and HCoV-229E. Study results and limitations: Going from around 20 to 38, median SARS-CoV-2-reactive clonotypes did not rise significantly.

Sequencing of DNA taken from cultured CD4+ T cells relied on the Oncomine TCR Beta short-read assay. TCRdb itself ran the PCR reads through MiXCR, one entry per CDR3 protein. The table includes about 25,000 distinct CDR3 sequences, more than 30% detected once. V lost 6 bases and J 6 bases, leaving 9 bases between the germline ends. Looked up from germline, CDR1 is MNHNS and CDR2 is SASEGT. The CDR3 is 13 amino acids. Sample time point: late sampling 161 to 241 days after vaccination in a few convalescent patients. Treatment: roughly 10-day PBMC culture with coronavirus spike peptide pools or control peptides (ViraFEST assay). There are a few counts of this clonotype. Its antigen remains unidentified.

Sequenced material: CD4+ T cells from blood, cultured in vitro, taken about 7 months after SARS-CoV-2 vaccination. The source is a human donor who had recovered from COVID-19. J is TRBJ1-6 and V is TRBV6-1; a possible D gene is TRBD1 (5 bases). CDR3 coding DNA: TGTGCCAGCAGCCGGGGACCTAATTCACCCCTCCACTTT. Protein product: CASSRGPNSPLHF.